This TCR beta chain originates from a study of T cells in Graves' hyperthyroidism and ophthalmopathy. There were TCR beta CDR3 regions amplified from RNA transcripts. During a first-round RT-PCR of the TCR CDR3, the HTBI primer set was used. TCRdb itself ran the multiplex PCR reads through MiXCR, one entry per CDR3 protein. The top ten clones hold around a third of a sample with hundreds of thousands of distinct CDR3 sequences, 20% of them seen once. V lost 4 bases and J lost 1; bases outside the gene matches: 10. Per the germline V gene, CDR1 is MGHDK and CDR2 is SYGVNS. The CDR3 is made up of 17 amino acids.

This TCR derives from a man younger than 40 with Graves' ophthalmopathy. This sequence joins TRBV25-1 and TRBJ2-4; 7 nucleotides match TRBD2. The sequencing input was blood. This chain's CDR3 is CASSGASGKDAKNIQYF. The CDR3 region has the DNA TGTGCCAGCAGTGGGGCGAGCGGGAAAGATGCCAAAAACATTCAGTACTTC.